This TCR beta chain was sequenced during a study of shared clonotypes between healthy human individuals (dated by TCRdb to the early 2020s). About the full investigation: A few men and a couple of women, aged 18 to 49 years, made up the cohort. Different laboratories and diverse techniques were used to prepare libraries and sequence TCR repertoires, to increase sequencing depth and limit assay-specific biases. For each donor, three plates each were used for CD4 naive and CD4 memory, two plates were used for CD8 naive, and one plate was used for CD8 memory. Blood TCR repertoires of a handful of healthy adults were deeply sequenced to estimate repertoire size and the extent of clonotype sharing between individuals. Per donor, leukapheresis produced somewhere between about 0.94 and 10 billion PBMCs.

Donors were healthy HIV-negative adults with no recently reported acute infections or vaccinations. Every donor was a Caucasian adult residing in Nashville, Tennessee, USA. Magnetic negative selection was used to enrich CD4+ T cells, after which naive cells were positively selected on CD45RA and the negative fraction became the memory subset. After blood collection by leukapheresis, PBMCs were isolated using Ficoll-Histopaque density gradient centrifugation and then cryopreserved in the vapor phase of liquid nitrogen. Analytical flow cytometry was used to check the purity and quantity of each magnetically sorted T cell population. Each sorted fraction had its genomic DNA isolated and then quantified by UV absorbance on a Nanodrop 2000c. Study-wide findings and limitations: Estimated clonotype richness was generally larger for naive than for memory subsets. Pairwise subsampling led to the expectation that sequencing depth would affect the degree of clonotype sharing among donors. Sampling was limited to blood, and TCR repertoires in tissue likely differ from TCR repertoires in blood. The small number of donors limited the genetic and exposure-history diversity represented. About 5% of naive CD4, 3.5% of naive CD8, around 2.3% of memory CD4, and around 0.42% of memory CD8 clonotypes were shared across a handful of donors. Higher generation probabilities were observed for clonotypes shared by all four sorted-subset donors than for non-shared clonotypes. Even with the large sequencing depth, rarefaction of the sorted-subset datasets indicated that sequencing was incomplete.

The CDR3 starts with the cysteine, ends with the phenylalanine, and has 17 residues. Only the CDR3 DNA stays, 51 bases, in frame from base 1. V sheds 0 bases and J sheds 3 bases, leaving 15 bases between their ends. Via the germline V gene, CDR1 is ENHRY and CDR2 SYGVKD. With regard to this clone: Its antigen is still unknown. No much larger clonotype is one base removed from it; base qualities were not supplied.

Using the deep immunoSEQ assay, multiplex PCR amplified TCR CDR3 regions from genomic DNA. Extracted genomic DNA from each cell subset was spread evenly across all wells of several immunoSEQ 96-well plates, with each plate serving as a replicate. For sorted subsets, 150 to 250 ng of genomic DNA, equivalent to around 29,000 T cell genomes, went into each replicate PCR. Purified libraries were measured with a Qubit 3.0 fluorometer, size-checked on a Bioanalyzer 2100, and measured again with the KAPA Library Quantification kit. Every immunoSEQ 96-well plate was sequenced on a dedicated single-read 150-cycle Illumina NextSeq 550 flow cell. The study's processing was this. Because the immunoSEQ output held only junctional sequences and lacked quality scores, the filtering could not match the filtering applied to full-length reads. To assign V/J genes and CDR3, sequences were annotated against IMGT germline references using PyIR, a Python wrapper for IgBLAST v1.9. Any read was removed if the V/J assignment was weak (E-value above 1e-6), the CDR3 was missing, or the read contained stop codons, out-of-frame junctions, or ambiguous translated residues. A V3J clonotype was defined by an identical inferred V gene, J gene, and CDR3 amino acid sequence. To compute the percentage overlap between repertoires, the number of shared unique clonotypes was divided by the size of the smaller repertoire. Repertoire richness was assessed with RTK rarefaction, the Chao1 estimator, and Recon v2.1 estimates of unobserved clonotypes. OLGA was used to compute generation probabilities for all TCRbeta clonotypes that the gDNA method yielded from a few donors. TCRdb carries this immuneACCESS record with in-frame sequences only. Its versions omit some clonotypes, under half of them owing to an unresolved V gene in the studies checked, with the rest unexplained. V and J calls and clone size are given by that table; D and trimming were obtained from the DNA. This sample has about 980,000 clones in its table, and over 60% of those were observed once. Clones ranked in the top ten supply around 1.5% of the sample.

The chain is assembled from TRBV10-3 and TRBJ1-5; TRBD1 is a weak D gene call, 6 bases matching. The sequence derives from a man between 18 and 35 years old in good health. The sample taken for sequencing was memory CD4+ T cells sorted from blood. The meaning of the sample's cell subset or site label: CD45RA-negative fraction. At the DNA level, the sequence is TGTGCCATCAGTGAGTCTTTAGTACAGGGAAACAATCAGCCCCAGCATTTT. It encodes CAISESLVQGNNQPQHF.